The clone carrying this TCR beta chain was seen only a few times. Its antigen is not identified. Template switching with 5'RACE generated the TCR cDNA and added a universal primer site and UMIs. TCRdb fed the 5' RACE reads into MiXCR, producing one record per CDR3 protein. This table has under 600,000 distinct CDR3 sequences, about a fifth appearing once. This sample was taken from a study of T cells after yellow fever vaccination. Study outcomes and limitations: The booster saw the reappearance of most primary-vaccination clones (roughly 96% CD4, 80% to 90% CD8).

The CDR3 has 14 residues. V lost 3 bases and J 2 bases, leaving 11 bases between the germline ends. Germline V gives CDR1 SGHVS, CDR2 FNYEAQ. The sequences come from PBMCs, collected roughly 20 days after the first yellow fever vaccination. V usage is TRBV7-6 and J usage is TRBJ2-7; D is perhaps TRBD1 (6 bases). The sequence was obtained from a man between 18 and 35 years old who received the YFV17D yellow fever vaccine. The chain's CDR3 is CASSLDSGTYEQYV. In DNA form, the CDR3 reads TGTGCCAGCAGCTTGGACAGCGGAACCTACGAGCAGTACGTC.